Listed below are T cell receptor beta chains from one sample, sequenced in a study of OX40 agonist ivuxolimab in advanced cancers. Clones were sequenced by immunoSEQ multiplex PCR, and TCRdb holds only the in-frame ones, with some missing. The repertoire holds around 56,000 clones, with 88% as singletons. Sequences were derived from CD4+ or CD8+ T cells sorted from blood, sampled in a trial of the OX40 agonist ivuxolimab. The receptors shown here come from an adult with an advanced solid tumor such as melanoma, head and neck, liver or kidney cancer. The conserved cysteine and the conserved F or W are not part of the CDR3 here.

V gene: TRBV9
J gene: TRBJ2-4
CDR3 length: 13
CDR3 protein: ASSVVEGERNIQY

V gene: TRBV6-1
J gene: TRBJ1-1
CDR3 length: 12
CDR3 protein: ASSQLDTGTEAF

V gene: TRBV4-1
J gene: TRBJ2-5
CDR3 length: 13
CDR3 protein: ASSQGTSGKETQY

V gene: TRBV4-1
J gene: TRBJ2-3
CDR3 length: 15
CDR3 protein: ASSQVDSLESTDTQY

V gene: TRBV27
J gene: TRBJ2-2
CDR3 length: 12
CDR3 protein: ASSLWTAPGELF

V gene: TRBV10-1
J gene: TRBJ1-2
CDR3 length: 15
CDR3 protein: ASSESVGTGTYYGYT

V gene: TRBV11-2
J gene: TRBJ2-7
CDR3 length: 10
CDR3 protein: ASSFGDYEQY

V gene: TRBV7-9
J gene: TRBJ1-1
CDR3 length: 11
CDR3 protein: ASSAGTVLEAF

V gene: TRBV10-3
J gene: TRBJ2-3
CDR3 length: 12
CDR3 protein: AIGDRGRLDTQY

V gene: TRBV6-1
J gene: TRBJ2-7
CDR3 length: 11
CDR3 protein: ASSDFASYEQY

V gene: TRBV7-2
J gene: TRBJ2-7
CDR3 length: 13
CDR3 protein: ASSLGLWGSYEQY

V gene: TRBV7-2
J gene: TRBJ1-1
CDR3 length: 11
CDR3 protein: ASSLWFGTEAF

V gene: TRBV9
J gene: TRBJ1-6
CDR3 length: 14
CDR3 protein: ASSPRLSSGNSPLH

V gene: TRBV5-6
J gene: TRBJ2-1
CDR3 length: 17
CDR3 protein: ASISGDRDPGLTYNEQF

V gene: TRBV9
J gene: TRBJ2-7
CDR3 length: 12
CDR3 protein: ASSPAGVSYEQY

V gene: TRBV13
J gene: TRBJ2-3
CDR3 length: 13
CDR3 protein: ASSPTSFREDTQY

V gene: TRBV27
J gene: TRBJ2-1
CDR3 length: 12
CDR3 protein: ASSLRPLGNEQF

V gene: TRBV7-2
J gene: TRBJ2-3
CDR3 length: 14
CDR3 protein: ASSLETLGYTDTQY

V gene: TRBV28
J gene: TRBJ1-5
CDR3 length: 10
CDR3 protein: ASGTGGQPQH